This T cell receptor (beta chain) comes out of a study of T cell responses to AZD1222 COVID-19 vaccine. The study, taken as a whole, reports: Spike-specific TCR depth and breadth grew after two AZD1222 doses. Unmutated variant regions are reportedly the target of nearly half of TCRs that are spike-specific.

This clone was detected only a few times. Antigen unknown. Germline lookup yields CDR1 ENHRY and CDR2 SYGVKD. V lost 5 bases to trimming and J lost 4 bases; unmatched junction nucleotides: 8. The CDR3 length is 16 residues. Repertoires were generated with immunoSEQ multiplex PCR, while TCRdb's copy carries only in-frame clones and drops some. The sample gives more than 150,000 clones, around 87% of which show up once; roughly a tenth is in the top ten. The chain employs TRBV10-3 and TRBJ1-2, with 12 positions matching TRBD1. Sequences were derived from peripheral blood, sampled 28 days after the second AZD1222 dose. The TCR comes from an adult who received the AZD1222 COVID-19 vaccine. In DNA, the CDR3 is TGTGCCATCAGTCCGGGACAGGGGGCGCTGGGCTATGGCTACACCTTC. Translation: CAISPGQGALGYGYTF.